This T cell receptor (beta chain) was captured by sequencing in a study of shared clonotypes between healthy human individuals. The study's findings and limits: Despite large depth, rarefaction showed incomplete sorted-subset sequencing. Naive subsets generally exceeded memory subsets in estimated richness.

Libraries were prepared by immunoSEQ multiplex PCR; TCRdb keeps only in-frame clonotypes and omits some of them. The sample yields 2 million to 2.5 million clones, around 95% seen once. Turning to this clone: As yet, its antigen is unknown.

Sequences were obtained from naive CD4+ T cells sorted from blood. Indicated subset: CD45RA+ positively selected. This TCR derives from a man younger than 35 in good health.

CDR3 in amino acids: CASSTGLLQPQHF. The CDR3 DNA reads TGTGCCAGTAGTACAGGGTTACTACAGCCCCAGCATTTT. The chain uses TRBV19 and TRBJ1-5; tentatively, D is TRBD1 (5 bases). In germline, CDR1 is LNHDA, CDR2 SQIVND (reference sequence). V lost 4 bases and J 7 bases, leaving 11 bases between the germline ends. The CDR3 length is 13 residues.